This note documents a single T cell receptor (beta chain) sequence. The antigen is not known. Deletions cut 5 bases from V and 3 bases from J, with 16 bases between. Germline CDR1 SEHNR, CDR2 FQNEAQ (reference sequence). The CDR3 has 16 residues. RNA transcripts provided the template for amplifying TCR beta CDR3 regions. A first-round RT-PCR used HTBI primers, followed by a second-round multiplex PCR. TCRdb reprocessed the multiplex PCR reads via MiXCR and lists one record per CDR3 protein. There are around 1,000,000 distinct CDR3 sequences in the sample; about two fifths occur only once, and around 10% lies in the top ten. This record comes from a study of Graves' ophthalmopathy and Graves' hyperthyroidism. The wider study: Absence of ophthalmopathy within 18 months of follow-up defined stable hyperthyroidism.

Study-level findings and limits: Stable hyperthyroidism and ophthalmopathy were told apart by a 13-signature model, which achieved roughly 90% sensitivity and over 65% specificity. Most clonotypes expanded in thyroid above 0.001 frequency were present in blood too.

Researchers turned away patients with other autoimmune diseases, uncontrolled infections, pregnancy or lactation. The rearrangement links TRBV7-9 to TRBJ2-2; D gene ambiguous. Sequenced: peripheral blood or thyroid tissue (not recorded which). The source of this sequence is an adult man with Graves' hyperthyroidism. In nucleotides, the CDR3 is TGTGCCAGCAGCCCATACCCCTATACGGACACCGGGGAGCTGTTTTTT. Encoded protein: CASSPYPYTDTGELFF.